Described below is a single T cell receptor (beta chain) sequence and its context. What it binds is unknown. Compared with germline, one end of the junction differs, possibly owing to a read error. The data originate from a study of cytomegalovirus exposure and HLA in healthy donors. Whole-study findings and limits: Later analysis suggested most CMV-associated TCR beta chains were HLA-restricted.

This cohort consisted of healthy bone marrow donors. PCR was performed using 60 Vbeta and 13 Jbeta primers. Assay: immunoSEQ multiplex PCR; the TCRdb copy retains only in-frame clones and omits some. The data show some 110,000 clones, roughly 79% seen once. CDR1 SGHRS and CDR2 YFSETQ come from the germline V gene. There are 14 residues in the CDR3. The genes are TRBV5-1 and TRBJ1-1; 9 bases fit TRBD1. What was sequenced was PBMCs. The receptor was derived from a man between 60 and 75 years old in good health and CMV-seropositive. The CDR3 sequence: CASSSGTGNPEAFF. CDR3 DNA: TGCGCCAGCAGCTCCGGGACAGGGAACCCTGAAGCTTTCTTT.